One and the same sample provided the 30 T cell receptor beta chains below, sequenced in a study of blood T cells in healthy people across ages. Together with a sample-barcoded 5' primer, a J-beta primer mix was included in a second PCR lasting roughly 6 to 12 cycles. From the 5' RACE reads, TCRdb called clonotypes with MiXCR, one entry per CDR3 protein. The sample holds 1.5 million or so distinct CDR3 sequences, under 55% seen once. Sequencing was performed on blood. The receptors shown here come from a woman aged 18-29 years in good health.

The rearrangement uses TRBV20-1 and TRBJ1-2; possible D gene TRBD1, 5 bases. With 6 bases removed from V and 8 bases from J, the gap between germline ends came to 16 bases. The CDR3 covers 12 residues. Germline V lookup: CDR1 DFQATT, CDR2 SNEGSKA (reference sequence). CDR3 sequence (DNA): TGCAGTGCCCGGGGCCCCCCGGGGGGCTACACCTTC. It specifies CSARGPPGGYTF.

This clonotype was counted only a few times. This chain joins TRBV7-9 and TRBJ2-5; tentative D call: TRBD2 (6 bases). Germline assignment: CDR1 SEHNR and CDR2 FQNEAQ (reference sequence). The CDR3 covers 14 residues. V dropped 6 bases and J dropped 3 bases, with 14 bases sitting between them. As DNA, the CDR3 is TGTGCCAGCAGGGGACTTAGCCCCGAAGAGACCCAGTACTTC. Translation gives CASRGLSPEETQYF.

The CDR3: CSADPGQISRGYTF. The CDR3 region has the DNA TGCAGTGCGGACCCGGGACAGATTTCCCGTGGCTACACCTTC. The gene calls are TRBV20-1 and TRBJ1-2; the match to TRBD1 covers 7 bases. The CDR3 length is 14 residues. Germline V lookup: CDR1 DFQATT, CDR2 SNEGSKA (reference sequence). V gave up 6 bases and J gave up 7 bases; unmatched junction bases: 14.

The V and J genes are TRBV6-2 or TRBV6-3 and TRBJ1-5; weak D call: TRBD1 (5 bases). In germline, CDR1 is MNHEY, CDR2 SVGEGT. Trimming took off 0 bases at V and 6 bases at J, with 9 bases between the two ends. This CDR3 is 14 amino acids long. The CDR3 DNA is TGTGCCAGCAGTTACTCGTTCGGGGGTCAGCCCCAGCATTTT. Amino acids: CASSYSFGGQPQHF.

V gene TRBV20-1 combines with J gene TRBJ1-1; TRBD1 is a possible D gene (6 bases). The length of the CDR3 is 14 residues. CDR1 is DFQATT and CDR2 is SNEGSKA in the germline V gene (reference sequence). Trimming took off 5 bases at V and 5 bases at J, with 18 bases between the two ends. CDR3 DNA: TGCAGTGCTGAAAAAACCACAGGGCGAACTGAAGCTTTCTTT. Translation gives CSAEKTTGRTEAFF.

V is TRBV6-1 and J is TRBJ1-5; maybe TRBD1 (5 bases). The CDR3 loop spans 17 amino acids. V was cut by 6 bases and J by 1 base, with 19 bases left in between. Per germline, CDR1 MNHNS and CDR2 SASEGT. CDR3 region: CASSQTPRDGSNQPQHF. DNA of the CDR3: TGTGCCAGCAGCCAAACCCCCCGGGACGGGAGCAATCAGCCCCAGCATTTT.

The table lists this clonotype with a few counts. The chain recombines TRBV7-9 with TRBJ1-4, with D uncertain. The CDR3 runs to 16 residues. The germline CDR1 and CDR2 sequences are SEHNR and FQNEAQ (reference sequence). Trimming removed 5 bases from V and 6 bases from J, with 19 bases in between. CDR3 coding DNA: TGTGCCAGCAGCGCCCTCCGAGGGTCTGAAGATGAAAAACTGTTTTTT. It specifies CASSALRGSEDEKLFF.

The chain combines TRBV6-5 with TRBJ2-6, with TRBD1 as a possible D gene (6 bases). There are 16 residues in the CDR3. Per the germline V gene, CDR1 is MNHEY and CDR2 is SVGAGI. Between the trimmed V and J ends, which lost 6 bases and 0 bases, there was a span of 12 bases. This chain's CDR3 is CASRRTVLSGANVLTF. CDR3 bases: TGTGCCAGCAGGAGGACAGTTCTCTCTGGGGCCAACGTCCTGACTTTC.

The chain carries TRBV29-1 and TRBJ1-3; D gene ambiguous. Germline V gene sequence: CDR1 SQVTM, CDR2 ANQGSEA. V was shortened by 4 bases and J by 3 bases, with 4 bases between the two germline ends. The CDR3 has 11 amino acids. The CDR3 reads CSVAGGNTIYF. CDR3 sequence (DNA): TGCAGCGTTGCAGGTGGAAACACCATATATTTT. Looking up the rest from reference TRBV29-1 and TRBJ1-3 gives the full variable domain: SAVISQKPSRDICQRGTSLTIQCQVDSQVTMMFWYRQQPGQSLTLIATANQGSEATYESGFVIDKFPISRPNLTFSTLTVSNMSPEDSSIYLCSVAGGNTIYFGEGSWLTVV.

The chain is built from TRBV20-1 and TRBJ2-5; weak D call: TRBD2 (5 bases). CDR1 is DFQATT, CDR2 SNEGSKA, per germline (reference sequence). There are 11 residues in the CDR3. Trimming stripped 6 bases from V and 7 bases from J, with 12 bases between. CDR3 loop: CSAALGGTQYF. CDR3 nucleotides: TGCAGTGCAGCACTAGGTGGGACCCAGTACTTC.

This clonotype has only a few counts. The chain joins TRBV30 to TRBJ1-1; tentative D call: TRBD1 (5 bases). This CDR3 is built from 15 residues. The germline V and J ends were trimmed by 8 bases and 1 base, with 20 bases remaining between them. From germline, CDR1 is GTSNPN and CDR2 SVGIG (reference sequence). CDR3 residues: CAGKLPGLRNTEAFF. CDR3 in DNA: TGTGCCGGGAAGTTACCGGGACTCAGGAACACTGAAGCTTTCTTT.

The table lists this clonotype with a few counts. This chain joins TRBV10-3 and TRBJ2-1; 8 positions agree with TRBD2. CDR1 ENHRY and CDR2 SYGVKD come from the germline V gene. This CDR3 is 14 amino acids long. The ends lost 6 bases at V and 7 bases at J; junction bases unmatched: 8. The CDR3 loop reads CAIRGLGSSNEQFF. As DNA, the CDR3 is TGTGCCATCAGGGGACTAGGTAGTTCGAATGAGCAGTTCTTC.

This clonotype showed up many times. The chain uses TRBV12-3 or TRBV12-4 and TRBJ1-6; 9 bases align to TRBD1. This CDR3 region has 14 residues. The V and J ends lost 2 bases and 10 bases, in that order; junction bases with no gene match: 3. CDR3: CASSLTGGESPLHF. The DNA of the CDR3 is TGTGCCAGCAGTTTAACAGGGGGCGAATCACCCCTCCACTTT.

The rearrangement links TRBV10-3 to TRBJ1-6; D gene unclear. From germline, CDR1 is ENHRY and CDR2 SYGVKD. This CDR3 is built from 13 residues. Trimming took off 4 bases at V and 7 bases at J, with 8 bases between the two ends. The CDR3 region has the DNA TGTGCCATCAGTGTTGGGCCGAATTCACCCCTCCACTTT. Translation: CAISVGPNSPLHF.

This clonotype has ten or more counts. The chain couples TRBV6-2 or TRBV6-3 to TRBJ2-1; 11 bases map to TRBD2. The junction had 6 bases not matched to a gene; V was cut back by 2 bases and J by 3 bases. The CDR3 sequence is 17 residues long. CDR1 is MNHEY, CDR2 SVGEGT, per germline. The CDR3 region is CASSYDIAGGNYNEQFF. The CDR3 DNA is TGTGCCAGCAGTTACGACATAGCGGGAGGGAACTACAATGAGCAGTTCTTC.

The V and J genes are TRBV16 and TRBJ2-1; 9 bases map to TRBD2. The trim removed 4 bases at V and 9 bases at J, leaving 7 bases unmatched. In germline, CDR1 is KGHSY, CDR2 FQNENV. This CDR3 region has 14 residues. The CDR3 DNA sequence: TGTGCCAGCAGCCCGGAGCGGGAGGTCGCTGAGCAGTTCTTC. As protein: CASSPEREVAEQFF.

The chain combines TRBV5-1 with TRBJ2-3, with 8 bases that match TRBD1. The CDR3 totals 16 residues. Germline CDR1 SGHRS, CDR2 YFSETQ. With V trimmed by 3 bases and J by 2 bases, 8 bases remained unmatched. This chain's CDR3 is CASSYQRQGPTDTQYF. The CDR3 DNA sequence: TGCGCCAGCAGCTACCAGCGACAGGGGCCCACAGATACGCAGTATTTT.

The chain is built from TRBV9 and TRBJ1-2, with 12 positions matching TRBD1. The CDR3 is 17 residues long. Trimming at V came to 6 bases and at J to 0 bases, leaving 9 bases not matched to a gene. Germline-derived CDR1 and CDR2 are SGDLS and YYNGEE. CDR3 nucleotides: TGTGCCAGCACCCACTCTGGGACAGGGGGCCCTAACTATGGCTACACCTTC. Amino acids: CASTHSGTGGPNYGYTF.

The chain combines TRBV14 with TRBJ2-1; D is perhaps TRBD2 (6 bases). Germline CDR1 reads SGHDN; CDR2 reads FVKESK. The CDR3 loop spans 15 amino acids. Deletions cut 2 bases from V and 6 bases from J, with 14 bases between. The CDR3 DNA is TGTGCCAGCAGCCAATCACGGGGGTCGGGCAATGAGCAGTTCTTC. This gives the protein CASSQSRGSGNEQFF. Drawing the rest from reference TRBV14 and TRBJ2-1, the complete variable domain is EAGVTQFPSHSVIEKGQTVTLRCDPISGHDNLYWYRRVMGKEIKFLLHFVKESKQDESGMPNNRFLAERTGGTYSTLKVQPAELEDSGVYFCASSQSRGSGNEQFFGPGTRLTVL.

Regarding this clonotype: Just one base apart from a much larger clone, this may be a read error. The chain links TRBV20-1 to TRBJ2-5, with D possibly matching TRBD2 (5 bases). This CDR3 is 14 amino acids long. CDR1 DFQATT and CDR2 SNEGSKA come from the germline V gene (reference sequence). V was pared by 0 bases and J by 5 bases, with 13 bases between. The CDR3 loop is CSARDGNGVETQYF. CDR3 in DNA: TGCAGTGCTAGAGATGGGAACGGGGTGGAGACCCAGTACTTC.

There are a few counts of this clonotype. The chain is built from TRBV29-1 and TRBJ2-7, with D uncertain. V was shortened by 6 bases and J by 3 bases, with 15 bases between the two germline ends. The CDR3 has 13 amino acids. In germline, CDR1 is SQVTM, CDR2 ANQGSEA. CDR3 sequence (DNA): TGCAGCGTGACAAAGGGTTTAGGCTACGAGCAGTACTTC. Its protein is CSVTKGLGYEQYF.

The chain is built from TRBV6-4 and TRBJ2-5; 11 nucleotides agree with TRBD2. V trimming: 3 bases; J trimming: 11 bases; junction bases outside the gene matches: 11. CDR3 length: 15 amino acids. Germline V gene data show CDR1 as MRHNA and CDR2 as SNTAGT. The CDR3 region is CASSEQSSGRNEQYF. For the CDR3, the DNA is TGTGCCAGCAGTGAACAGTCTAGCGGGAGGAATGAGCAGTACTTC.

This chain connects TRBV20-1 to TRBJ1-2; 7 bases fit TRBD1. The germline V gene encodes CDR1 DFQATT and CDR2 SNEGSKA (reference sequence). The V segment lost 5 bases and the J segment 6 bases; nucleotides outside the gene matches: 9. The CDR3 has 13 residues. The CDR3 DNA is TGCAGTGCTGTGGACAGGTTTTCCCATGGCTACACCTTC. It yields the protein CSAVDRFSHGYTF.

V usage is TRBV12-3 or TRBV12-4 and J usage is TRBJ2-1, with 7 bases that match TRBD2. There are 15 residues in the CDR3. The V and J ends lost 5 bases and 4 bases, in that order; junction bases with no gene match: 8. CDR3 loop: CASSASGDYYNEQFF. The CDR3 coding sequence is TGTGCCAGCAGTGCGTCGGGGGACTATTACAATGAGCAGTTCTTC.

The table lists this clonotype with a few counts. V is TRBV20-1 and J is TRBJ1-5; D unclear. This CDR3 comprises 13 residues. V was clipped by 5 bases and J by 3 bases, with 11 bases between them. Germline V lookup: CDR1 DFQATT, CDR2 SNEGSKA (reference sequence). The CDR3 here is CSAADNHNQPQHF. CDR3 in DNA: TGCAGTGCTGCCGACAACCACAATCAGCCCCAGCATTTT.

The rearrangement joins TRBV2 to TRBJ1-1; no reliable D call. Germline CDR1 and CDR2: SNHLY and FYNNEI. The V end was cut by 1 base, the J end by 8 bases, with 11 bases between. CDR3 size: 13 residues. The CDR3 spells CASSEETGTEAFF. CDR3 coding DNA: TGTGCCAGCAGTGAAGAAACGGGAACCGAAGCTTTCTTT. Together with reference TRBV2 and TRBJ1-1, the CDR3 gives the full variable domain: EPEVTQTPSHQVTQMGQEVILRCVPISNHLYFYWYRQILGQKVEFLVSFYNNEISEKSEIFDDQFSVERPDGSNFTLKIRSTKLEDSAMYFCASSEETGTEAFFGQGTRLTVV.

V gene TRBV12-3 or TRBV12-4 combines with J gene TRBJ2-3, with TRBD2 matching 7 bases. The length of the CDR3 is 15 residues. Unmatched junction bases numbered 8, after V lost 3 bases and J lost 5 bases. CDR3 DNA sequence: TGTGCCAGCAGTTTGCGCGGGAGTAGACAAGATACGCAGTATTTT. Translating it yields CASSLRGSRQDTQYF.

The J gene is TRBJ1-5, the V gene TRBV4-1; D perhaps matches TRBD1 (5 bases). Trimming removed 4 bases from V and 3 bases from J, with 13 bases in between. Per the germline V gene, CDR1 is MGHRA and CDR2 is YSYEKL. The CDR3 has 15 residues. This CDR3 reads CASSPDDSHNQPQHF. In DNA form, the CDR3 reads TGCGCCAGCAGCCCAGATGACAGCCACAATCAGCCCCAGCATTTT.

This clonotype was counted only a few times. The rearrangement joins TRBV12-3 or TRBV12-4 to TRBJ2-1; D gene unclear. Trimming removed 7 bases at V and 4 bases at J, with 8 bases between. This CDR3 spans 12 amino acids. DNA for the CDR3: TGTGCCAGCAAATTCGGGTACAATGAGCAGTTCTTC. Translating it yields CASKFGYNEQFF.

The chain has TRBV3-1 and TRBJ2-7; perhaps TRBD1 as D (5 bases). This CDR3 spans 14 amino acids. V lost 0 bases, J lost 3 bases, and 9 bases lay in between. From germline, CDR1 is LGHDT and CDR2 YNNKEL (reference sequence). DNA for the CDR3: TGTGCCAGCAGCCAAGATTCGACAGACTACGAGCAGTACTTC. It encodes CASSQDSTDYEQYF.